This TCR beta chain emerged from a study of shared clonotypes between healthy human individuals. Study in general: Researchers drew samples from two women and a few men aged 18 to 49.

The investigators split CD4+ cells into a CD45RA+ naive subset and a CD45RA-negative memory subset. Here immunoSEQ multiplex PCR was the method, and the copy in TCRdb shows in-frame clones only, minus some. This sample has hundreds of thousands of clones, with 90% to 97% found just once. V was clipped by 2 bases and J by 3 bases; unmatched bases: 11. The CDR3 length is 18 residues. The sequencing sample was made of naive CD4+ T cells sorted from blood. The subset was: CD45RA+ positively selected. This receptor was taken from a young woman in good health. J is TRBJ2-3 and V is TRBV6-7; TRBD2 aligns across 10 bases. TRBV6-7 is reported as an ORF; its role is uncertain. The chain's CDR3 is CASSYGVASGSYTDTQYF. In DNA, the CDR3 is TGTGCCAGCAGTTACGGGGTCGCTAGCGGGAGTTATACAGATACGCAGTATTTT.